These 6 T cell receptor beta chains were all obtained from the same sample, sequenced in a study of T cell clonotyping in hematopoietic cell transplantation. The method was immunoSEQ multiplex PCR; TCRdb's version includes in-frame clones alone and lacks a portion of them. This sample has tens of thousands of clones, with 85% found just once. The sample's time point: recipient sample about 28 days before transplant, after cytoreduction. The sequencing used peripheral blood mononuclear cells, collected before stem cell transplant. Source of these receptors: a man aged 55 to 69 with acute myeloid leukemia. Some clones in this sample may be carry-over from other donors' samples.

This chain joins TRBV6-6 and TRBJ2-3; D is perhaps TRBD2 (6 bases). This CDR3 has 13 amino acids. V was pared by 6 bases and J by 2 bases, with 9 bases between. The V gene's germline CDR1 is MNHNY and CDR2 SVGAGI (reference sequence). This CDR3 reads CASSWGVTDTQYF. The CDR3 region has the DNA TGTGCCAGCAGCTGGGGGGTCACAGATACGCAGTATTTT.

The chain has TRBV7-2 and TRBJ2-5, with 10 nucleotides matching TRBD2. J gave up 5 bases and V 5 bases, and 11 bases lay outside the gene matches. Germline values: CDR1 SGHTA, CDR2 FQGNSA. The CDR3 contains 16 residues. CDR3 in DNA: TGTGCCAGCAGCCCGCGGGTAGCGGGGGGCGGGGAGACCCAGTACTTC. Protein: CASSPRVAGGGETQYF.

Relative to its sample, this clone is medium-sized. The gene calls are TRBV6-5 and TRBJ1-2; TRBD1 matches at 7 bases. This CDR3 is 13 amino acids long. Trimming took 3 bases from V and 3 from J; bases not matched to a gene: 1. Germline V gene sequence: CDR1 MNHEY, CDR2 SVGAGI. The CDR3 sequence: CASSYGQDYGYTF. In DNA, the CDR3 is TGTGCCAGCAGTTATGGACAGGACTATGGCTACACCTTC.

The CDR3 nucleotides read TGTGCCAGCAGCCAACGGACGGACCAAGGGCCCCAGCATTTT. Translating it yields CASSQRTDQGPQHF. This chain uses TRBV7-8 with TRBJ1-5, with D uncertain. Germline V lookup: CDR1 SGHVS, CDR2 FQNEAQ. CDR3 length: 14 residues. V lost 5 bases and J 9 bases, leaving 17 bases between the germline ends.

The rearrangement joins TRBV10-2 to TRBJ1-5; D not resolved. V was pared by 3 bases and J by 2 bases, with 11 bases between. Germline V gene lookup returns CDR1 WSHSY and CDR2 SAAADI. This CDR3 is built from 15 residues. CDR3 coding DNA: TGCGCCAGCAGTGATGGGTGGTTAGGCAATCAGCCCCAGCATTTT. This sequence encodes CASSDGWLGNQPQHF.

The rearrangement joins TRBV10-3 to TRBJ2-5, with no clear D. Germline V CDR1 and CDR2: ENHRY, SYGVKD. Trimming removed 8 bases at V and 5 bases at J, with 9 bases between. This CDR3 region has 11 residues. The CDR3 sequence: CAIGPEETQYF. DNA for the CDR3: TGTGCCATCGGACCTGAGGAGACCCAGTACTTC.